This T cell receptor beta chain was retrieved from a study of radiotherapy plus CTLA-4 blockade in lung cancer (dated by TCRdb to 2016 to 2019). For the wider study: Among the enrolled patients, approximately 17% had an objective response, and less than 40% reached disease control.

Focal radiation therapy combined with CTLA-4 blockade (ipilimumab) was tested in patients with chemo-refractory metastatic non-small-cell lung cancer. The library relied on the immunoSEQ multiplex PCR assay. In its TCRdb copy, this immuneACCESS table keeps in-frame sequences only and misses some clones. Where compared with another copy, unresolved V genes explain less than half of these, and the others have no known cause. The sample records about 80,000 clones, under 85% of which are singletons. Approximately 0.73% of the sample lies in the top ten. Only a few counts were recorded for this clone. Its recognized antigen is unknown. Nothing much larger sits one base from this clone, and base qualities are not available. The investigation overall reported the following: The strongest predictors of response, as reported, were early dynamic changes in blood T cell clones along with a rise in serum interferon-beta after radiation. TCR clones derived from tumors expanded in peripheral blood after treatment with radiotherapy and ipilimumab.

This sample comprised peripheral blood, obtained from a patient treated with radiotherapy plus ipilimumab. This TCR derives from a human donor with non-small cell lung cancer who had stable disease on radiotherapy plus ipilimumab.

The CDR3 region reads CASGAAVLSGGHYEQYF. The DNA is TGTGCCAGCGGGGCCGCGGTGTTGAGCGGGGGCCACTACGAGCAGTACTTC. The rearrangement combines TRBV21-1 with TRBJ2-7; the table gives TRBD2 as D, unverified against the DNA. TRBV21-1 is a pseudogene segment. CDR3 length: 17 amino acids, cysteine to phenylalanine. Kept here is only the CDR3 DNA, which spans 51 bases and is read in frame from base 1.